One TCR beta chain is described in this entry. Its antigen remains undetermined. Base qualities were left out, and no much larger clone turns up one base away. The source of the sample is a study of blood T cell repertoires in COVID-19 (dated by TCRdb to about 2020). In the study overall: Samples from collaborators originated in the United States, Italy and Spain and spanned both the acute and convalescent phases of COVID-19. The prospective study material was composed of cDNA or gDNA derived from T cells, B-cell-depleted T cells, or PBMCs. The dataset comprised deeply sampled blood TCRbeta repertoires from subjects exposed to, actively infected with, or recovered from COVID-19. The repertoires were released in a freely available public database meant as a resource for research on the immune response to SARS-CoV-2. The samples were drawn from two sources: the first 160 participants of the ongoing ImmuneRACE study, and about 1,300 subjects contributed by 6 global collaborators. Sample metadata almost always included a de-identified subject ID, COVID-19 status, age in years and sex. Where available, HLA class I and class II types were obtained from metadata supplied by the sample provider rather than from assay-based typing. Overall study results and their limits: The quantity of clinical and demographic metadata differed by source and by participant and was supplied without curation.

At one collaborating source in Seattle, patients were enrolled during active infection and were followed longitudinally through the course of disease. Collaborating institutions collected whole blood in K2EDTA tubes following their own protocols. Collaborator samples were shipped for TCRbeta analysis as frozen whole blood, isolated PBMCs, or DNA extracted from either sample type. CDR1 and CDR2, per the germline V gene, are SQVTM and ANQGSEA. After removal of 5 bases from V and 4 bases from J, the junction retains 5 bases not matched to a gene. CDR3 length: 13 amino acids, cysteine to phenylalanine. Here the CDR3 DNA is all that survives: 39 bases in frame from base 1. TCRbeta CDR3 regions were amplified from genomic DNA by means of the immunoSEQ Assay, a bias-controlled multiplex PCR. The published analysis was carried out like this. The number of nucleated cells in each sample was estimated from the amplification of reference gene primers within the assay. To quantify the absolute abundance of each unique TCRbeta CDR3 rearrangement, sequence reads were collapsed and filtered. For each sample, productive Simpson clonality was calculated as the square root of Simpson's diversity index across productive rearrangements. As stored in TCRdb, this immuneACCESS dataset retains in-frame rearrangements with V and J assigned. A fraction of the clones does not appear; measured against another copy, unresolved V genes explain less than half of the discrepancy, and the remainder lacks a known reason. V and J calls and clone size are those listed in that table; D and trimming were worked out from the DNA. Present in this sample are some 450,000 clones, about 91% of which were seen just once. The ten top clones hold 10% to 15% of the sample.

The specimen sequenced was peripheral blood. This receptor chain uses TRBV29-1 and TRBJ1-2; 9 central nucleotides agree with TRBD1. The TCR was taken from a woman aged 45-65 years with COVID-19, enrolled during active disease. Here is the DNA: TGCAGCGTTCGACAGGGGGAGGGCTATGGCTACACCTTC. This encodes CSVRQGEGYGYTF.